This entry is about one T cell receptor (beta chain). Trimming took 6 bases from V and 4 from J; bases not matched to a gene: 11. The CDR3 spans 18 residues. The entry originates in a study of T cells in Graves' hyperthyroidism and ophthalmopathy. Template material for amplifying TCR beta CDR3 regions consisted of RNA transcripts. Researchers ran a first-round RT-PCR on the TCR CDR3 using the HTBI primer set. MiXCR, applied by TCRdb to the multiplex PCR reads, yields one record per CDR3 protein. The sample lists approximately 640,000 distinct CDR3 sequences; 15% to 20% were seen once. The authors deemed Graves' hyperthyroidism stable absent ophthalmopathy progression within 18 months. Subjects aged 18 to 65 presented with newly diagnosed hyperthyroidism of less than 2 months' duration. Patients having uncontrolled infection, another autoimmune disease, pregnancy or lactation were not included. Thyroid ultrasound, orbital computed tomography, clinical symptoms, and serum thyroxine and TRAb underpinned diagnoses.

V gene TRBV12-3 or TRBV12-4 combines with J gene TRBJ2-1, with 14 positions matching TRBD2. The sequenced sample consisted of blood. This TCR was recovered from a woman in her twenties or thirties with Graves' hyperthyroidism. CDR3 DNA: TGTGCCAGCAGCCCCGGGACTAGCGGGAGAGTGGTATACAATGAGCAGTTCTTC. Translating it yields CASSPGTSGRVVYNEQFF.